This entry concerns a single T cell receptor beta chain. The data were produced by immunoSEQ multiplex PCR, yet TCRdb's version contains in-frame clones alone and is incomplete. The data show nearly 55,000 clones, just over 85% seen once. The data originate from a study of blood T cell repertoires in COVID-19. The germline CDR1 and CDR2 sequences are SGHTA and FQGNSA. The CDR3 is 16 residues long. V shed 1 base, J shed 2 bases, and the junction held 7 bases outside the gene matches. Sequencing input: peripheral blood. The receptor comes from a man between 65 and 80 years old with active COVID-19. The rearrangement joins TRBV7-2 to TRBJ2-7; 8 bases are shared with TRBD2. Here the CDR3 DNA reads TGTGCCAGCAGCTTAGGCGCGGGGGGCCTGGCCTACGAGCAGTACTTC. It translates to CASSLGAGGLAYEQYF.